Below are 18 T cell receptor beta chains sequenced from a single sample in a study of T cells after yellow fever vaccination. TCRdb used MiXCR to reprocess the 5' RACE reads, holding one entry per CDR3 protein. There are under 550,000 distinct CDR3 sequences in the sample; less than 25% occur only once, and about 16% lies in the top ten. Sequencing was performed on PBMCs, taken 21 days after the first yellow fever vaccination. The receptors derive from a man between 18 and 35 years old who received the YFV17D yellow fever vaccine.

This chain connects TRBV18 to TRBJ2-6; 7 bases map to TRBD1. The V segment lost 4 bases and the J segment 4 bases; nucleotides outside the gene matches: 7. Germline loops: CDR1 KGHSH, CDR2 LQKENI. There are 16 residues in the CDR3. The DNA of the CDR3 is TGTGCCAGCTCACACGGGACAGTATCAGGGGCCAACGTCCTGACTTTC. Protein: CASSHGTVSGANVLTF. Full variable domain (rest looked up from reference TRBV18 and TRBJ2-6): NAGVMQNPRHLVRRRGQEARLRCSPMKGHSHVYWYRQLPEEGLKFMVYLQKENIIDESGMPKERFSAEFPKEGPSILRIQQVVRGDSAAYFCASSHGTVSGANVLTFGAGSRLTVL.

This chain connects TRBV10-3 to TRBJ1-1, with D tentatively TRBD1 (5 bases). The germline gives CDR1 ENHRY, CDR2 SYGVKD. This CDR3 contains 13 residues. Trimming cost V 6 bases and J 5 bases, with 13 bases left between them. CDR3 residues: CAIRGTVGTEAFF. CDR3 bases: TGTGCCATCAGGGGGACGGTGGGGACTGAAGCTTTCTTT.

The sample holds a few counts of this clonotype. The chain links TRBV9 to TRBJ2-3, with D perhaps matching TRBD1 (6 bases). Per germline, CDR1 SGDLS and CDR2 YYNGEE. V was trimmed by 5 bases and J by 3 bases, leaving 13 bases between them. The CDR3 is made up of 14 amino acids. This chain's CDR3 is CASSDRRGTDTQYF. The CDR3 DNA sequence: TGTGCCAGCAGTGATCGAAGGGGGACAGATACGCAGTATTTT.

This clonotype was seen only a few times. This chain connects TRBV20-1 to TRBJ2-5; the match to TRBD2 covers 7 bases. The germline gives CDR1 DFQATT, CDR2 SNEGSKA (reference sequence). After removal of 6 bases from V and 1 base from J, the junction contained 11 bases not matched to a gene. The CDR3 is 15 amino acids. This CDR3 is CSADGREGLQETQYF. The CDR3 bases are TGCAGTGCCGACGGTAGGGAGGGACTCCAAGAGACCCAGTACTTC.

The rearrangement links TRBV27 to TRBJ1-6, with D hard to call. Per germline, CDR1 MNHEY and CDR2 SMNVEV (reference sequence). Trimming left V 3 bases short and J 9 bases short, with 9 bases between. There are 13 residues in the CDR3. CDR3 protein: CASSFFGGSPLHF. In nucleotides, the CDR3 is TGTGCCAGCAGTTTCTTCGGTGGTTCACCCCTCCACTTT.

This clonotype showed up just a few times. This rearrangement joins TRBV21-1 to TRBJ2-5. TRBV21-1 is described as a pseudogene. CDR3 length equals 15 residues. CDR3 DNA: TGTGCCAGCAGCAACGTCGGGCAGGTACAAGAGACCCAGTACTTC. Its protein is CASSNVGQVQETQYF.

The chain joins TRBV5-1 to TRBJ1-2; D is unclear. CDR1 and CDR2 from the germline V gene are SGHRS and YFSETQ. There are 15 residues in the CDR3. With 1 base removed from V and 2 bases from J, the gap between germline ends came to 12 bases. Written as DNA, the CDR3 is TGCGCCAGCAGCTTGAGTACGGTCCGCAACTATGGCTACACCTTC. Translating gives CASSLSTVRNYGYTF.

The chain joins TRBV24-1 to TRBJ2-1; 9 bases map to TRBD2. Germline lookup yields CDR1 KGHDR and CDR2 SFDVKD. This CDR3 has 15 amino acids. The J segment lost 6 bases and the V segment lost 5 bases, leaving 7 bases of the junction unmatched. The CDR3 reads CATSGAGGQPNEQFF. CDR3 DNA: TGTGCCACCAGTGGAGCGGGGGGACAACCCAATGAGCAGTTCTTC.

This clonotype was observed once. The rearrangement uses TRBV20-1 and TRBJ1-6; no clear D gene. The CDR3 contains 14 residues. The ends were cut back, 6 bases at V and 5 bases at J, with 14 bases in the middle. CDR1 DFQATT and CDR2 SNEGSKA come from the germline V gene (reference sequence). CDR3 residues: CSAEVLRDNSPLHF. The CDR3 DNA reads TGCAGTGCGGAGGTCTTACGGGATAATTCACCCCTCCACTTT.

The chain recombines TRBV12-3 or TRBV12-4 with TRBJ1-1, with TRBD1 matching over 7 bases. The CDR3 spans 14 residues. V was pared by 6 bases and J by 4 bases, with 8 bases of the junction left unmatched. CDR3 sequence (DNA): TGTGCCAGCAGCAACAGGGGTGCGGGCACTGAAGCTTTCTTT. Amino acid sequence: CASSNRGAGTEAFF.

This clonotype was observed a handful of times. The rearrangement uses TRBV4-1 and TRBJ1-6; tentative D call: TRBD1 (5 bases). The CDR3 extends over 13 amino acids. The V end was cut by 5 bases, the J end by 9 bases, with 11 bases between. Germline V CDR1 and CDR2: MGHRA, YSYEKL. The CDR3 loop is CASSSQGRSPLHF. The CDR3, as DNA: TGCGCCAGCAGCTCGCAGGGCCGTTCACCCCTCCACTTT.

This clonotype has a handful of counts. The chain uses TRBV27 and TRBJ2-4, with D uncertain. Germline V lookup: CDR1 MNHEY, CDR2 SMNVEV (reference sequence). This CDR3 has 13 amino acids. The ends were cut back, 8 bases at V and 0 bases at J, with 8 bases in the middle. Here the CDR3 reads CASPMSAKNIQYF. The CDR3 DNA reads as TGTGCCAGCCCTATGTCAGCCAAAAACATTCAGTACTTC.

This clonotype occurred many times. V and J are TRBV12-3 or TRBV12-4 and TRBJ1-6; possibly TRBD1 for D (6 bases). Trimming cost V 6 bases and J 10 bases, with 13 bases left between them. The CDR3 is 13 residues long. Here the CDR3 DNA reads TGTGCCAGCAGCCTGGGGGGCGGCTCACCCCTCCACTTT. Translation gives CASSLGGGSPLHF.

This clonotype was counted a few times. This rearrangement joins TRBV12-3 or TRBV12-4 to TRBJ2-1; D may match TRBD1 or TRBD2 (5 bases each). This CDR3 is built from 12 residues. V gave up 7 bases and J gave up 9 bases, with 13 bases separating them. Here the CDR3 reads CASTLARGEQFF. DNA of the CDR3: TGTGCCAGCACCCTGGCGAGGGGTGAGCAGTTCTTC.

This clonotype was observed a few times. This chain connects TRBV5-1 to TRBJ1-1; the D gene is possibly TRBD1 (6 bases). Trimming left V 4 bases short and J 0 bases short, with 13 bases between. This CDR3 has 15 residues. Germline CDR1 SGHRS, CDR2 YFSETQ. As DNA, the CDR3 is TGCGCCAGCAGCCACTACAGGGCCATGAACACTGAAGCTTTCTTT. This codes for CASSHYRAMNTEAFF.

With respect to this clonotype: This may come from a read error, since a much larger clone is one base off. The chain combines TRBV12-3 or TRBV12-4 with TRBJ2-2, with a weak D call TRBD1 (6 bases). The CDR3 loop spans 14 amino acids. V lost 6 bases and J 1 base, leaving 9 bases between the germline ends. CDR3 loop: CASRKQGNTGELFF. The DNA of the CDR3 is TGTGCCAGCAGAAAACAGGGGAACACCGGGGAGCTGTTTTTT.

This chain uses TRBV20-1 with TRBJ2-3, with a weak D call TRBD1 (5 bases). Between the trimmed V and J ends, which lost 1 base and 4 bases, there was a span of 12 bases. The CDR3 covers 14 residues. Germline assignment: CDR1 DFQATT and CDR2 SNEGSKA (reference sequence). In nucleotides, the CDR3 is TGCAGTGCTAGAGGGGCGTCCAGGGCAGATACGCAGTATTTT. Translation gives CSARGASRADTQYF.

This clonotype was counted a few times. This sequence joins TRBV20-1 and TRBJ2-1; maybe TRBD2 (6 bases). Germline CDR1 reads DFQATT; CDR2 reads SNEGSKA (reference sequence). CDR3 length equals 18 residues. V shed 1 base and J shed 0 bases, with 19 bases lying between them. CDR3 sequence (DNA): TGCAGTGCTAGAGGGTCCGGGGGTCGGGGGAGCTCCTACAATGAGCAGTTCTTC. Protein: CSARGSGGRGSSYNEQFF.